The 21 T cell receptor beta chains presented below share a single source sample, sequenced in a study of Ad26.COV2.S vaccination and SARS-CoV-2 variants. TCRdb's table, derived via immunoSEQ multiplex PCR, lists solely in-frame clones and lacks some. The sample shows roughly 350,000 clones, about 87% of them seen only once. This sample's treatment: around 19 received Ad26.COV2.S at low or high dose, single or two shots; several received placebo; per-sample allocation not given. At day 63 after the first vaccine or placebo injection, samples were drawn. The sequences come from peripheral blood, collected in a trial of Ad26.COV2.S vaccine versus placebo. The receptors originated from a person between 18 and 59 years old who received the Ad26.COV2.S COVID-19 vaccine or a placebo.

The V call is TRBV5-6, the J call TRBJ2-1, with 9 bases identical to TRBD1. This CDR3 has 16 amino acids. Trimming removed 3 bases from V and 6 bases from J; junction bases left unmatched: 10. Germline V gene lookup returns CDR1 SGHDT and CDR2 YYEEEE. The CDR3 reads CASSYIVGTGINEQFF. The CDR3 nucleotides read TGTGCCAGCAGCTACATAGTAGGGACAGGGATCAATGAGCAGTTCTTC.

V is TRBV28 and J is TRBJ1-2; TRBD1 is a possible D gene (6 bases). This CDR3 spans 14 amino acids. Trimming cost V 7 bases and J 4 bases, with 16 bases left between them. Germline CDR1 reads MDHEN; CDR2 reads SYDVKM. Here the CDR3 reads CASTPGGGGYGYTF. The CDR3, as DNA: TGTGCCAGCACCCCAGGAGGGGGGGGCTATGGCTACACCTTC.

The chain combines TRBV29-1 with TRBJ2-7; no clear D. Germline CDR1 and CDR2: SQVTM and ANQGSEA. V was pared by 4 bases and J by 0 bases, with 4 bases between. CDR3 length: 11 amino acids. Here the CDR3 reads CSVGDSYEQYF. In nucleotides, the CDR3 is TGCAGCGTTGGCGACTCCTACGAGCAGTACTTC.

The chain employs TRBV10-3 and TRBJ2-1; TRBD1 or TRBD2 may be the D gene (5 bases each). V dropped 10 bases and J dropped 5 bases, with 18 bases sitting between them. The CDR3 covers 14 residues. Germline V gives CDR1 ENHRY, CDR2 SYGVKD. The CDR3 coding sequence is TGTGCCACCCTAACGGGGCGGAACAACAATGAGCAGTTCTTC. The encoded protein is CATLTGRNNNEQFF.

This rearrangement joins TRBV15 to TRBJ2-5; TRBD2 aligns across 10 bases. The CDR3 length is 16 residues. V lost 1 base and J lost 5; bases outside the gene matches: 7. Germline V CDR1 and CDR2: LNHNV, YYDKDF (reference sequence). Written as DNA, the CDR3 is TGTGCCACCAGCAGAGGAGGGACTAGCGAGGGGGAGACCCAGTACTTC. This gives the protein CATSRGGTSEGETQYF.

This clone was observed a single time. This sequence joins TRBV7-3 and TRBJ2-5; the D gene could be TRBD1 or TRBD2 (5 bases each). Looked up from germline, CDR1 is SGHTA and CDR2 is FQGTGA. The V gene lost 1 base and the J gene lost 2 bases, with 20 bases spanning the gap. This CDR3 is built from 18 residues. The CDR3 DNA follows: TGTGCCAGCAGCTTAAGACCCACACATGGGGGAACACAAGAGACCCAGTACTTC. It yields the protein CASSLRPTHGGTQETQYF.

V is TRBV6-5 and J is TRBJ1-4, with D maybe TRBD1 (5 bases). Germline CDR1 and CDR2: MNHEY and SVGAGI. V was shortened by 2 bases and J by 8 bases, with 15 bases between the two germline ends. CDR3 length equals 15 residues. The CDR3 coding sequence is TGTGCCAGCAGTTACGGGATACAACAGGAAGAAAAACTGTTTTTT. Its protein product is CASSYGIQQEEKLFF.

V and J are TRBV11-3 and TRBJ2-2, with 7 bases matching TRBD2. This CDR3 contains 15 residues. Trimming took 5 bases from V and 1 from J; bases not matched to a gene: 4. Germline V gene data show CDR1 as SGHNT and CDR2 as YENEEA. The CDR3 DNA is TGTGCCAGCAGCCCCGGGGGGAGGAACACCGGGGAGCTGTTTTTT. It yields the protein CASSPGGRNTGELFF.

CDR3 protein: CASNESTGKKAFF. In nucleotides, the CDR3 is TGTGCCAGCAACGAATCTACCGGGAAGAAAGCTTTCTTT. The rearrangement joins TRBV6-5 to TRBJ1-1; D gene unclear. With 7 bases removed from V and 9 bases from J, the gap between germline ends came to 18 bases. CDR1 is MNHEY and CDR2 is SVGAGI in the germline V gene. This CDR3 contains 13 residues.

The chain employs TRBV19 and TRBJ1-1; TRBD1 might be the D (6 bases). Germline V gives CDR1 LNHDA, CDR2 SQIVND (reference sequence). There are 13 residues in the CDR3. V was pared by 4 bases and J by 7 bases, with 13 bases between. CDR3 nucleotides: TGTGCCAGTAGTACCAGGGGTCCAGTTGAAGCTTTCTTT. As protein: CASSTRGPVEAFF. Based on the CDR3 plus reference TRBV19 and TRBJ1-1, the full variable domain is DGGITQSPKYLFRKEGQNVTLSCEQNLNHDAMYWYRQDPGQGLRLIYYSQIVNDFQKGDIAEGYSVSREKKESFPLTVTSAQKNPTAFYLCASSTRGPVEAFFGQGTRLTVV.

This chain connects TRBV6-6 to TRBJ1-2, with 7 bases fitting TRBD1. The ends lost 7 bases at V and 9 bases at J; junction bases unmatched: 17. CDR3 length: 15 amino acids. Germline CDR1 and CDR2: MNHNY and SVGAGI (reference sequence). CDR3 region: CASNYGGQPGESYTF. For the CDR3, the DNA is TGTGCCAGCAACTACGGGGGACAGCCAGGGGAAAGCTACACCTTC.

The rearrangement uses TRBV12-5 and TRBJ1-3; D unclear. This CDR3 spans 13 amino acids. The germline V gene has CDR1 LGHNT and CDR2 FRNRAP. The V gene lost 6 bases and the J gene lost 0 bases, with 6 bases spanning the gap. The DNA for the CDR3 is TGTGCTAGTGGCCAGCCCTCTGGAAACACCATATATTTT. This translates into CASGQPSGNTIYF.

The chain carries TRBV5-1 and TRBJ2-2, with no clear D. Germline CDR1 is SGHRS and CDR2 is YFSETQ. V lost 0 bases to trimming and J lost 3 bases, with 6 bases between them. The CDR3 runs 14 residues. CDR3 nucleotides: TGCGCCAGCAGCTTGGGGGCCGACACCGGGGAGCTGTTTTTT. Translation: CASSLGADTGELFF.

The chain uses TRBV2 and TRBJ2-2, with 8 bases that match TRBD2. J gave up 2 bases and V 8 bases, and 7 bases lay outside the gene matches. The length of the CDR3 is 15 residues. The V gene's germline CDR1 is SNHLY and CDR2 FYNNEI. As DNA, the CDR3 is TGTGCCAGCCTCCGGGAGGGCCCTAACACCGGGGAGCTGTTTTTT. Its protein is CASLREGPNTGELFF.

This sequence joins TRBV19 and TRBJ1-5; 8 bases map to TRBD1. V trimming: 3 bases; J trimming: 6 bases; junction bases outside the gene matches: 10. CDR1 and CDR2 from the germline V gene are LNHDA and SQIVND (reference sequence). CDR3 length: 16 residues. CDR3 nucleotides: TGTGCCAGTAGTATGTTCCGGACAGGGAACGGTCAGCCCCAGCATTTT. The encoded protein is CASSMFRTGNGQPQHF.

The chain employs TRBV19 and TRBJ1-4; D ambiguous. The CDR3 has 17 amino acids. Germline V gives CDR1 LNHDA, CDR2 SQIVND (reference sequence). The V gene lost 3 bases and the J gene lost 0 bases, with 14 bases spanning the gap. CDR3: CASSILGQAATNEKLFF. CDR3 in DNA: TGTGCCAGTAGTATTTTAGGGCAAGCGGCAACTAATGAAAAACTGTTTTTT.

The rearrangement uses TRBV19 and TRBJ2-1; D might be TRBD2 (5 bases). Germline-derived CDR1 and CDR2 are LNHDA and SQIVND (reference sequence). This CDR3 is built from 16 residues. V lost 5 bases and J lost 5, with 19 bases in between. In DNA form, the CDR3 reads TGTGCCAGTAGTCCCCGTCTCAAAGCGAGGGACAATGAGCAGTTCTTC. It specifies CASSPRLKARDNEQFF.

The CDR3 is CASSELPDAPLHF. The CDR3 DNA is TGTGCCAGCAGTGAATTGCCAGACGCACCCCTCCACTTT. V and J are TRBV25-1 and TRBJ1-6; D not resolved. CDR3 size: 13 residues. CDR1 and CDR2 (germline): MGHDK, SYGVNS. V lost 1 base to trimming and J lost 11 bases, with 9 bases between them.

The chain recombines TRBV18 with TRBJ1-1; a weak D match, TRBD1 (6 bases). V shed 2 bases and J shed 5 bases, with 18 bases lying between them. Germline V gene sequence: CDR1 KGHSH, CDR2 LQKENI. CDR3 length: 16 amino acids. CDR3 coding DNA: TGTGCCAGCTCACCAATCCCCCGGACAGAGGAGACTGAAGCTTTCTTT. It encodes CASSPIPRTEETEAFF.

This sequence joins TRBV19 and TRBJ1-5; TRBD1 might be the D (5 bases). The CDR3 totals 17 residues. Trimming shortened V by 2 bases and J by 4 bases, and 18 bases separated the two germline ends. Germline lookup yields CDR1 LNHDA and CDR2 SQIVND (reference sequence). The CDR3 region is CASSINLRLGENQPQHF. The CDR3 DNA follows: TGTGCCAGTAGTATAAATTTGCGGTTGGGGGAGAATCAGCCCCAGCATTTT.

V and J are TRBV5-4 and TRBJ1-1, with D unresolved. CDR3 length: 15 residues. Germline lookup yields CDR1 SGHNT and CDR2 YYREEE (reference sequence). The V and J ends lost 4 bases and 5 bases respectively, with 18 bases between them. CDR3 sequence: CASSLNSDRRTEAFF. The CDR3 DNA follows: TGTGCCAGCAGCCTGAACTCGGATAGGCGAACTGAAGCTTTCTTT.